These 10 T cell receptor beta chains share one sample of origin, sequenced in a study of cytomegalovirus exposure and HLA in healthy donors. The PCR used 60 Vbeta and 13 Jbeta primers. The method was immunoSEQ multiplex PCR; TCRdb's version includes in-frame clones alone and lacks a portion of them. This sample yields 65,000 to 95,000 clones, of which 60% to 85% are seen a single time; 4.5% to 7% belongs to the top ten. The sample was PBMCs. The receptors originated from a male donor in good health and CMV-seropositive.

The rearrangement uses TRBV7-2 and TRBJ1-6; perhaps TRBD1 as D (5 bases). This CDR3 is 12 amino acids long. Trimming took 0 bases from V and 16 from J, leaving 10 bases between them. CDR1 SGHTA and CDR2 FQGNSA come from the germline V gene. The CDR3 loop reads CASSLAGALLHF. As DNA, the CDR3 is TGTGCCAGCAGCTTAGCAGGGGCTTTGCTCCACTTT.

This clone was counted only a few times. The V call is TRBV7-2, the J call TRBJ2-7, with 7 bases lining up with TRBD2. This CDR3 is built from 14 residues. Germline CDR1 is SGHTA and CDR2 is FQGNSA. V shed 6 bases and J 3 bases; nucleotides not matched to a gene: 8. As DNA, the CDR3 is TGTGCCAGCAGAGCGAAGCGGGGAGACTACGAGCAGTACTTC. Translation gives CASRAKRGDYEQYF.

The gene calls are TRBV10-3 and TRBJ2-1, with D perhaps matching TRBD2 (5 bases). V shed 4 bases and J shed 4 bases, with 14 bases lying between them. Looked up from germline, CDR1 is ENHRY and CDR2 is SYGVKD. CDR3 length: 15 residues. The CDR3 protein is CAISAQSGIYNEQFF. CDR3 DNA: TGTGCCATCAGTGCGCAAAGCGGAATATACAATGAGCAGTTCTTC.

This clone has only a few counts. This chain connects TRBV20-1 to TRBJ1-1; 7 bases are a match to TRBD1. CDR3 length: 11 amino acids. The V gene end was trimmed by 6 bases and the J gene end by 7 bases; junction bases not matched to a gene: 5. Germline V gene lookup returns CDR1 DFQATT and CDR2 SNEGSKA (reference sequence). The chain's CDR3 is CSATGAGEAFF. Written as DNA, the CDR3 is TGCAGTGCAACAGGGGCGGGTGAAGCTTTCTTT.

The chain carries TRBV6-4 and TRBJ1-4, with D perhaps TRBD1 (5 bases). The CDR3 has 15 amino acids. V dropped 6 bases and J dropped 0 bases, with 11 bases sitting between them. Germline CDR1 and CDR2: MRHNA and SNTAGT. In DNA form, the CDR3 reads TGTGCCAGCAGACGACAGTTTGCAACTAATGAAAAACTGTTTTTT. The encoded protein is CASRRQFATNEKLFF.

The rearrangement joins TRBV27 to TRBJ1-2, with TRBD1 identical over 8 bases. This CDR3 region has 15 residues. In germline, CDR1 is MNHEY, CDR2 SMNVEV (reference sequence). V shed 4 bases, J shed 6 bases, and the junction held 10 bases outside the gene matches. The CDR3 sequence: CASSYTGTGGNGYTF. Written as DNA, the CDR3 is TGTGCCAGCAGTTACACCGGGACAGGCGGCAATGGCTACACCTTC.

V and J are TRBV10-3 and TRBJ2-1; a possible D gene is TRBD1 (6 bases). V lost 6 bases and J 7 bases, leaving 10 bases between the germline ends. The CDR3 contains 12 residues. CDR1 and CDR2 from the germline V gene are ENHRY and SYGVKD. In nucleotides, the CDR3 is TGTGCCATCAGAGACACAGGGAATGAGCAGTTCTTC. Protein: CAIRDTGNEQFF.

The CDR3 DNA reads TGTGCCAGCAGCGTAGGGAGTAGCGGGGGGGGGTACGAGCAGTACTTC. Translated: CASSVGSSGGGYEQYF. The chain is built from TRBV9 and TRBJ2-7; 11 bases align to TRBD2. The CDR3 extends over 16 amino acids. After removal of 0 bases from V and 4 bases from J, the junction contained 6 bases not matched to a gene. Germline CDR1 SGDLS, CDR2 YYNGEE.

This rearrangement joins TRBV9 to TRBJ1-1; 7 nucleotides match TRBD1. Germline CDR1 SGDLS, CDR2 YYNGEE. The CDR3 is 14 residues long. With V trimmed by 0 bases and J by 5 bases, 4 bases remained unmatched. As DNA, the CDR3 is TGTGCCAGCAGCGTAGCTTCGGACAGGACTGAAGCTTTCTTT. The encoded protein is CASSVASDRTEAFF. Based on the CDR3 plus reference TRBV9 and TRBJ1-1, the full variable domain is DSGVTQTPKHLITATGQRVTLRCSPRSGDLSVYWYQQSLDQGLQFLIQYYNGEERAKGNILERFSAQQFPDLHSELNLSSLELGDSALYFCASSVASDRTEAFFGQGTRLTVV.

The chain couples TRBV5-4 to TRBJ2-1; D gene unclear. CDR3 length: 11 residues. Trimming removed 1 base from V and 9 bases from J, with 5 bases in between. Germline V gene data show CDR1 as SGHNT and CDR2 as YYREEE (reference sequence). The CDR3 reads CASSLNREQFF. The CDR3 DNA reads as TGTGCCAGCAGCTTGAATCGTGAGCAGTTCTTC.